The 32 T cell receptor beta chains reported below all come from one sample, sequenced in a study of blood T cells in healthy people across ages. A sample-barcoded 5' primer and a J-beta primer mix were used in a second PCR of roughly 7 to 12 cycles. One entry per CDR3 protein results from TCRdb running MiXCR on the 5' RACE reads. There are 1.8 million or so distinct CDR3 sequences in the sample; approximately 40% occur only once, and 23% lies in the top ten. The material sequenced was blood. The receptors come from a human donor in good health.

The rearrangement joins TRBV29-1 to TRBJ2-3; D is unclear. With 7 bases removed from V and 1 base from J, the gap between germline ends came to 15 bases. Germline values: CDR1 SQVTM, CDR2 ANQGSEA. CDR3 length equals 14 residues. The CDR3 is CSALFSVGTDTQYF. DNA for the CDR3: TGCAGCGCTTTGTTCTCGGTGGGCACAGATACGCAGTATTTT.

The rearrangement joins TRBV4-3 to TRBJ2-5; D may correspond to TRBD1 or TRBD2 (5 bases each). Germline CDR1 reads LGHNA; CDR2 reads YSLEER. There are 15 residues in the CDR3. With 0 bases removed from V and 13 bases from J, the gap between germline ends came to 21 bases. CDR3 loop: CASSQEISGPTMGYF. The CDR3 coding sequence is TGCGCCAGCAGCCAAGAGATTTCGGGACCTACTATGGGGTACTTC.

This clonotype came up a few times. The chain uses TRBV11-2 and TRBJ2-1; 10 bases map to TRBD1. V shed 5 bases, J shed 4 bases, and the junction held 5 bases outside the gene matches. This CDR3 has 15 residues. Looked up from germline, CDR1 is SGHAT and CDR2 is FQNNGV. In DNA, the CDR3 is TGTGCCAGCAGCGTGACAGGGGGCCTGTACAATGAGCAGTTCTTC. Amino acid sequence: CASSVTGGLYNEQFF. Together with reference TRBV11-2 and TRBJ2-1, the CDR3 gives the full variable domain: EAGVAQSPRYKIIEKRQSVAFWCNPISGHATLYWYQQILGQGPKLLIQFQNNGVVDDSQLPKDRFSAERLKGVDSTLKIQPAKLEDSAVYLCASSVTGGLYNEQFFGPGTRLTVL.

Notes on this clonotype: A read error may be the cause here, since a much bigger clone is one base away. The chain has TRBV15 and TRBJ2-4, with D uncertain. The tail of the sequence fits TRBJ2-7 better, so the J call may be wrong. The CDR3 consists of 14 residues. Germline CDR1 reads LNHNV; CDR2 reads YYDKDF (reference sequence). CDR3 coding DNA: TGTGCCACCAGCAGAAGACCGGTGGGCTACGAGCAGTACTTC. This codes for CATSRRPVGYEQYF.

This clonotype was seen more than once but under ten times. CDR3 sequence (DNA): TGCAGTGCTGTACGGACAGGGAGTTTAACCTACGAGCAGTACTTC. Translation: CSAVRTGSLTYEQYF. The V and J genes are TRBV20-1 and TRBJ2-7; 8 bases match TRBD1. The germline CDR1 and CDR2 sequences are DFQATT and SNEGSKA (reference sequence). Trimming took 5 bases from V and 2 from J; bases not matched to a gene: 11. The CDR3 consists of 15 residues.

The chain carries TRBV10-3 and TRBJ2-1; D is possibly TRBD1 (6 bases). Trimming took 8 bases from V and 6 from J, leaving 17 bases between them. The germline gives CDR1 ENHRY, CDR2 SYGVKD. The CDR3 spans 14 residues. CDR3 in DNA: TGTGCCATCCTGAGGGACATGCCCAGCAATGAGCAGTTCTTC. Translation: CAILRDMPSNEQFF.

This clonotype was counted a few times. This chain joins TRBV2 and TRBJ2-4; D is undetermined. This CDR3 comprises 11 residues. The V gene's germline CDR1 is SNHLY and CDR2 FYNNEI. The V and J ends lost 7 bases and 11 bases respectively, with 12 bases between them. This CDR3 reads CASTSLAFQYF. The CDR3 DNA follows: TGTGCCAGCACGTCGTTGGCTTTTCAGTACTTC. Together with reference TRBV2 and TRBJ2-4, the CDR3 gives the full variable domain: EPEVTQTPSHQVTQMGQEVILRCVPISNHLYFYWYRQILGQKVEFLVSFYNNEISEKSEIFDDQFSVERPDGSNFTLKIRSTKLEDSAMYFCASTSLAFQYFGAGTRLSVL.

This clonotype occurred a few times. The rearrangement links TRBV28 to TRBJ1-2, with 7 bases lining up with TRBD1. The CDR3 totals 14 residues. Germline CDR1 is MDHEN and CDR2 is SYDVKM. J lost 8 bases, V lost 5 bases, and 11 bases had no gene match. CDR3 sequence: CASSENRGLEGYTF. CDR3 DNA: TGTGCCAGCAGTGAGAACAGGGGTTTAGAAGGCTACACCTTC.

V and J are TRBV7-3 and TRBJ2-2; maybe TRBD1 (5 bases). The CDR3 is 15 amino acids. The V end lost 0 bases, the J end lost 6 bases, and 11 bases lay between the germline ends. Germline CDR1 is SGHTA and CDR2 is FQGTGA. In DNA, the CDR3 is TGTGCCAGCAGCTTAACAGGGGCAAGATCCGGGGAGCTGTTTTTT. Translation gives CASSLTGARSGELFF.

The chain carries TRBV29-1 and TRBJ2-7; 10 nucleotides line up with TRBD2. Trimming took 6 bases from V and 6 from J; bases not matched to a gene: 11. The CDR3 totals 14 residues. The V gene's germline CDR1 is SQVTM and CDR2 ANQGSEA. CDR3 residues: CSVYERGGLCEQYF. The CDR3 DNA reads as TGCAGCGTATACGAGCGGGGGGGCCTCTGCGAGCAGTACTTC.

In its sample, this clonotype was seen a few times. The chain couples TRBV28 to TRBJ1-6; the match to TRBD1 covers 8 bases. This CDR3 has 14 amino acids. Germline loops: CDR1 MDHEN, CDR2 SYDVKM. V lost 6 bases to trimming and J lost 5 bases; unmatched junction nucleotides: 3. The CDR3 protein is CASRRDRNNSPLHF. The DNA for the CDR3 is TGTGCCAGCAGGCGGGACAGGAATAATTCACCCCTCCACTTT.

The chain recombines TRBV6-6 with TRBJ2-7, with 10 positions matching TRBD2. Per germline, CDR1 MNHNY and CDR2 SVGAGI (reference sequence). Trimming cost V 2 bases and J 3 bases; bases outside gene matches: 4. The CDR3 loop spans 15 amino acids. The DNA of the CDR3 is TGTGCCAGCAGTTACGAACTAGCGGGGAACTACGAGCAGTACTTC. Translated: CASSYELAGNYEQYF.

This sequence joins TRBV11-2 and TRBJ2-3, with 9 nucleotides matching TRBD2. The CDR3 runs 16 residues. The J segment lost 3 bases and the V segment lost 1 base, leaving 5 bases of the junction unmatched. Per the germline V gene, CDR1 is SGHAT and CDR2 is FQNNGV. For the CDR3, the DNA is TGTGCCAGCAGCTTAGTCGGAGCGGGGGGAACAGATACGCAGTATTTT. It specifies CASSLVGAGGTDTQYF. The whole variable domain, remainder taken from reference TRBV11-2 and TRBJ2-3, is EAGVAQSPRYKIIEKRQSVAFWCNPISGHATLYWYQQILGQGPKLLIQFQNNGVVDDSQLPKDRFSAERLKGVDSTLKIQPAKLEDSAVYLCASSLVGAGGTDTQYFGPGTRLTVL.

The rearrangement links TRBV29-1 to TRBJ1-5; 11 bases are a match to TRBD1. The CDR3 consists of 13 residues. The trim removed 6 bases at V and 6 bases at J, leaving 4 bases unmatched. Germline V gene data show CDR1 as SQVTM and CDR2 as ANQGSEA. The CDR3 DNA sequence: TGCAGCGTGGACAGGGGGCGAGGTCAGCCCCAGCATTTT. As protein: CSVDRGRGQPQHF.

The table lists this clonotype with a few counts. The chain carries TRBV13 and TRBJ2-5, with 11 bases identical to TRBD2. CDR1 is PRHDT, CDR2 FYEKMQ, per germline (reference sequence). After removal of 2 bases from V and 5 bases from J, the junction contained 4 bases not matched to a gene. The CDR3 has 15 residues. Here the CDR3 reads CASSLLAGGDETQYF. As DNA, the CDR3 is TGTGCCAGCAGCTTACTAGCGGGGGGTGATGAGACCCAGTACTTC.

J is TRBJ2-7 and V is TRBV6-5; D remains unclear. Trimming took off 6 bases at V and 3 bases at J, with 18 bases between the two ends. Looked up from germline, CDR1 is MNHEY and CDR2 is SVGAGI. The CDR3 has 15 residues. CDR3 loop: CASSADSDPGYEQYF. CDR3 coding DNA: TGTGCCAGCAGCGCCGACTCGGACCCTGGCTACGAGCAGTACTTC.

This clonotype was seen a single time. This chain connects TRBV5-1 to TRBJ2-5, with D perhaps given as TRBD1 or TRBD2 (5 bases each). V lost 5 bases and J 11 bases, leaving 19 bases between the germline ends. The CDR3 is 13 amino acids. Germline V gives CDR1 SGHRS, CDR2 YFSETQ. CDR3 loop: CASRSAGSNEQYF. The CDR3 DNA sequence: TGCGCCAGCAGGTCGGCAGGGAGCAATGAGCAGTACTTC.

The rearrangement joins TRBV2 to TRBJ2-1, with D perhaps matching TRBD1 (5 bases). Per the germline V gene, CDR1 is SNHLY and CDR2 is FYNNEI. Between the trimmed V and J ends, which lost 4 bases and 1 base, there was a span of 11 bases. This CDR3 region has 15 residues. CDR3 amino acids: CASSVLGESYNEQFF. The CDR3 DNA sequence: TGTGCCAGCAGTGTATTAGGGGAATCCTACAATGAGCAGTTCTTC.

In this sample, this clonotype turned up a few times. The chain links TRBV6-2 or TRBV6-3 to TRBJ2-5, with D perhaps matching TRBD1 or TRBD2 (5 bases each). CDR1 MNHEY and CDR2 SVGEGT come from the germline V gene. V was trimmed by 6 bases and J by 2 bases, leaving 16 bases between them. There are 15 residues in the CDR3. The CDR3 DNA is TGTGCCAGCAGCGCTCTGGGGGACCGACAAGAGACCCAGTACTTC. This translates into CASSALGDRQETQYF.

The V and J genes are TRBV12-5 and TRBJ2-3; 8 bases align to TRBD2. There are 15 residues in the CDR3. Germline trimming cut 3 bases from V and 3 bases from J; bases unmatched to any gene: 5. Looked up from germline, CDR1 is LGHNT and CDR2 is FRNRAP. CDR3 nucleotide sequence: TGTGCTAGTGGTTTTCGCGGACTAGCAACAGATACGCAGTATTTT. Encoded protein: CASGFRGLATDTQYF.

The chain carries TRBV20-1 and TRBJ1-1; D not certain. Germline CDR1 is DFQATT and CDR2 is SNEGSKA (reference sequence). There are 11 residues in the CDR3. V lost 6 bases, J lost 6 bases, and 11 bases lay in between. The CDR3, as DNA: TGCAGTGCCGAATTGCACTCTGAAGCTTTCTTT. Translating gives CSAELHSEAFF.

This clonotype appeared many times. The V call is TRBV9, the J call TRBJ1-2; D is perhaps TRBD1 (5 bases). Trimming cost V 3 bases and J 4 bases, with 10 bases left between them. Germline CDR1 and CDR2: SGDLS and YYNGEE. CDR3 length: 13 residues. The CDR3 spells CASSEGSLYGYTF. The CDR3 nucleotides read TGTGCCAGCAGCGAGGGGAGTCTCTATGGCTACACCTTC.

This clonotype was detected once. The rearrangement joins TRBV10-3 to TRBJ1-5; D is undetermined. Deletions cut 4 bases from V and 9 bases from J, with 13 bases between. CDR3 size: 13 residues. In germline, CDR1 is ENHRY, CDR2 SYGVKD. The CDR3 reads CAISAVETGPQHF. The CDR3 DNA sequence: TGTGCCATCAGTGCGGTGGAGACGGGGCCCCAGCATTTT.

This clonotype was detected ten times or more. V is TRBV7-3 and J is TRBJ1-1, with 9 bases that match TRBD1. Per germline, CDR1 SGHTA and CDR2 FQGTGA. Trimming at V came to 4 bases and at J to 5 bases, leaving 2 bases not matched to a gene. The CDR3 has 13 amino acids. The CDR3 sequence is CASSSGQGTEAFF. The CDR3 DNA reads as TGTGCCAGCAGCTCGGGACAGGGAACTGAAGCTTTCTTT.

In DNA, the CDR3 is TGTGCCAGCAGCCCCGGAGGTCAAGGATTTGGATATGGCTACACCTTC. Its protein is CASSPGGQGFGYGYTF. The chain recombines TRBV7-2 with TRBJ1-2, with D hard to call. Trimming cost V 5 bases and J 5 bases, with 21 bases left between them. Germline assignment: CDR1 SGHTA and CDR2 FQGNSA. This CDR3 spans 16 amino acids.

Here the CDR3 reads CASGGGIEETQYF. CDR3 nucleotide sequence: TGTGCCAGTGGCGGGGGCATTGAAGAGACCCAGTACTTC. This chain uses TRBV2 with TRBJ2-5; possible D gene TRBD2, 7 bases. Germline-derived CDR1 and CDR2 are SNHLY and FYNNEI. V was clipped by 9 bases and J by 3 bases, with 14 bases between them. CDR3 length: 13 amino acids.

This chain uses TRBV6-1 with TRBJ2-3; D is perhaps TRBD1 or TRBD2 (6 bases each). The CDR3 totals 15 residues. CDR1 and CDR2 (germline): MNHNS, SASEGT. Trimming took 4 bases from V and 4 from J, leaving 15 bases between them. In DNA, the CDR3 is TGTGCCAGCAGTGCTAGGGGGGAGAATGCAGATACGCAGTATTTT. Protein sequence: CASSARGENADTQYF.

This chain joins TRBV20-1 and TRBJ2-5; D unclear. The CDR3 length is 12 residues. CDR1 and CDR2 from the germline V gene are DFQATT and SNEGSKA (reference sequence). Deletions cut 3 bases from V and 3 bases from J, with 8 bases between. The CDR3 coding sequence is TGCAGTGCTAGTTTACGGGAAGAGACCCAGTACTTC. Its translation is CSASLREETQYF.

V is TRBV5-1 and J is TRBJ2-7; D is unclear. Looked up from germline, CDR1 is SGHRS and CDR2 is YFSETQ. CDR3 length: 15 residues. Trimming removed 1 base from V and 0 bases from J, with 11 bases in between. CDR3 sequence (DNA): TGCGCCAGCAGCTTGAGGACGCCGAGCTCCTACGAGCAGTACTTC. It codes for CASSLRTPSSYEQYF.

This clonotype was observed a single time. The chain uses TRBV7-9 and TRBJ2-7, with D unclear. Germline CDR1 SEHNR, CDR2 FQNEAQ (reference sequence). The CDR3 spans 13 residues. Trimming took 3 bases from V and 7 from J, leaving 13 bases between them. CDR3 amino acids: CASSFNPTAEQYF. In DNA, the CDR3 is TGTGCCAGCAGCTTCAACCCCACTGCTGAGCAGTACTTC.

This clonotype has only a few counts. V gene TRBV24-1 combines with J gene TRBJ1-1; D unresolved. This CDR3 region has 15 residues. Germline V CDR1 and CDR2: KGHDR, SFDVKD. Deletions cut 9 bases from V and 4 bases from J, with 20 bases between. The CDR3 reads CATEGRIGLRTEAFF. As DNA, the CDR3 is TGTGCCACCGAAGGAAGAATAGGCTTGCGCACTGAAGCTTTCTTT.

The chain carries TRBV6-5 and TRBJ2-1, with 12 bases that match TRBD2. Unmatched junction bases numbered 3, after V lost 4 bases and J lost 5 bases. This CDR3 has 15 residues. Looked up from germline, CDR1 is MNHEY and CDR2 is SVGAGI. The DNA for the CDR3 is TGTGCCAGCAGTTTACTAGCGGGGGGAGACAATGAGCAGTTCTTC. This encodes CASSLLAGGDNEQFF.